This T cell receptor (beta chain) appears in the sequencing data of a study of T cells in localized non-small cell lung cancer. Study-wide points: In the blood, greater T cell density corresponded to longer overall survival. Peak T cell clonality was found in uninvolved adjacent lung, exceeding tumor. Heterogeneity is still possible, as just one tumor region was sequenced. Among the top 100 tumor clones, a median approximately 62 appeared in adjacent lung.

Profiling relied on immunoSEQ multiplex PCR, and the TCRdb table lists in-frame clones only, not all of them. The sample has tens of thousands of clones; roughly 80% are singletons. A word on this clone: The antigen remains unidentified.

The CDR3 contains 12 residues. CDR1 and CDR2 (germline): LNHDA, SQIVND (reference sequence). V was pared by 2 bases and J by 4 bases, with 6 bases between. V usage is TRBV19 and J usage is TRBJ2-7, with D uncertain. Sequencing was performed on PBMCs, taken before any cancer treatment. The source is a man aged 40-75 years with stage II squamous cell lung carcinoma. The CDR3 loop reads CASSIPGYEQYF. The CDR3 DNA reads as TGTGCCAGTAGTATACCAGGTTACGAGCAGTACTTC.